The entry below describes one T cell receptor beta chain. The data were obtained in a study of blood T cell repertoires in COVID-19. Study as a whole: The origin of the acute and convalescent COVID-19 samples was the United States, Italy and Spain.

Participants were placed into cohorts based on the clinical history they reported. All recovered Cohort 3 donors got two negative PCRs, got clearance, or saw symptom resolution. Sequencing was performed with immunoSEQ multiplex PCR; in TCRdb, only in-frame clones are kept and a portion is missing. This sample has around 300,000 clones, with 85% to 90% found just once. The CDR3 spans 16 residues. J was trimmed by 3 bases and V by 4 bases; bases with no gene match: 11. The germline V gene has CDR1 SGHRS and CDR2 YFSETQ. Sample: PBMCs or T cells enriched from blood (not recorded which). The chain joins TRBV5-1 to TRBJ2-5; 8 nucleotides match TRBD2. The sequence was obtained from a woman in her sixties or seventies who had recovered from COVID-19. The CDR3 bases are TGCGCCAGCAGCCCGGGCGTGTCGGGAGGGGAAGAGACCCAGTACTTC. Translated, it gives CASSPGVSGGEETQYF.